This TCR beta chain was identified in a study of EBV T-cell therapy then PD-1 blockade in nasopharyngeal carcinoma. Treatment of the sample: AdE1-LMPpoly-expanded autologous EBV-specific T-cell therapy followed by anti-PD-1 nivolumab. Concerning this clone itself: No antigen is known for it.

Clones were sequenced by immunoSEQ multiplex PCR, and TCRdb holds only the in-frame ones, with some missing. The repertoire consists of 14,000 or so clones, with around four fifths occurring once and the leading ten covering about 30%. The J segment lost 5 bases and the V segment lost 7 bases, leaving 12 bases of the junction unmatched. Germline V gene lookup returns CDR1 SNHLY and CDR2 FYNNEI. This CDR3 is 15 amino acids long. Specimen: CD8+ T cells from blood, collected at roughly day 110 from a patient whose treatment included autologous EBV-specific T cells and nivolumab. The rearrangement links TRBV2 to TRBJ2-7, with TRBD1 matching 9 bases. This receptor was identified in a man aged 40-49 years with nasopharyngeal carcinoma. CDR3 in amino acids: CASTPRGTGRHEQYF. CDR3 in DNA: TGTGCCAGCACCCCAAGGGGGACAGGGAGACACGAGCAGTACTTC.